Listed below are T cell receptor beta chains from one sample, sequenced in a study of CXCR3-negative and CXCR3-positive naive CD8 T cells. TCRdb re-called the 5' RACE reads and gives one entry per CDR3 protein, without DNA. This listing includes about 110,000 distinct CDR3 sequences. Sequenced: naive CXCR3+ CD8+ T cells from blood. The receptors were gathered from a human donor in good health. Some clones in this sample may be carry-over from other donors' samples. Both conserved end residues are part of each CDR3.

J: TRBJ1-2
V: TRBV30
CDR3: CAWNGAEVTNYGYTF

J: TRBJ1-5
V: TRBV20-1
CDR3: CSARPFQVLSNQPQHF

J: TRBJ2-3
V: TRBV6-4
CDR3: CASSESGGAADTQYF

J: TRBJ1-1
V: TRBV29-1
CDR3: CSVETPSRGPDAFF

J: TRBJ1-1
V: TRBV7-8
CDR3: CASSFRSGGAQGLGNTEAFF

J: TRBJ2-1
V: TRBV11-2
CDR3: CASSSTGYNEQFF

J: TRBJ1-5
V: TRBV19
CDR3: CASSWTAYSNQPQHF

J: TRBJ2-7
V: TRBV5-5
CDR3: CASSSVGPQGVDEQYF

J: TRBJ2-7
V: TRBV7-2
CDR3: CASSIGTYSYEQYF

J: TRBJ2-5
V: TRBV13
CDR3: CASMVAGIMKTQYF

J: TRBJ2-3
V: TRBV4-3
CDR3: CASSQFEADTSTDTQYF

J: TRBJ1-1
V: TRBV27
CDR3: CASSREESTEAFF

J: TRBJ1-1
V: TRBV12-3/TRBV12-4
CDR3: CASSSGSGEAFF

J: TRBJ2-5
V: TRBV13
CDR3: CASSLGRSGRETQYF

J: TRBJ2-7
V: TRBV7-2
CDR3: CASSPGASYEQYF

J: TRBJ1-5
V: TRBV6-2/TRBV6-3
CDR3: CASSWMGFNQPQHF

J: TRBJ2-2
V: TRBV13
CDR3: CASSPESSNTGELFF

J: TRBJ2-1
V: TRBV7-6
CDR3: CASSLVASGAYNEQFF

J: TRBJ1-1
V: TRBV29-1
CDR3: CSVDVIGMISTEAFF